This T cell receptor (beta chain) derives from a study of blood T cell repertoires in COVID-19. Looking at the study overall: Spain, Italy and the United States supplied samples that represented acute and convalescent COVID-19. Nucleic acid was either cDNA or gDNA, and it came from T cells, B-cell-depleted T cells, or PBMCs.

The germline CDR1 and CDR2 sequences are MNHNY and SVGAGI (reference sequence). The CDR3 has 16 amino acids. After removal of 6 bases from V and 6 bases from J, the junction contained 13 bases not matched to a gene. In the authors' workflow: Amplification of reference gene primers was used by the study to estimate nucleated cell counts. Clones were sequenced by immunoSEQ multiplex PCR, and TCRdb holds only the in-frame ones, with some missing. The V and J calls and clone size come from that table; D and trimming were worked out from the DNA. Among 200,000 to 250,000 clones listed, roughly 81% were seen once.

This chain connects TRBV6-6 to TRBJ2-3, with 9 bases identical to TRBD2. The sample taken for sequencing was peripheral blood. The source of this sequence is a woman older than 75 with COVID-19, enrolled during active disease. CDR3 region: CASSPGTSCGIDTQYF. The CDR3 nucleotides read TGTGCCAGCAGCCCCGGGACTAGCTGCGGGATTGATACGCAGTATTTT.